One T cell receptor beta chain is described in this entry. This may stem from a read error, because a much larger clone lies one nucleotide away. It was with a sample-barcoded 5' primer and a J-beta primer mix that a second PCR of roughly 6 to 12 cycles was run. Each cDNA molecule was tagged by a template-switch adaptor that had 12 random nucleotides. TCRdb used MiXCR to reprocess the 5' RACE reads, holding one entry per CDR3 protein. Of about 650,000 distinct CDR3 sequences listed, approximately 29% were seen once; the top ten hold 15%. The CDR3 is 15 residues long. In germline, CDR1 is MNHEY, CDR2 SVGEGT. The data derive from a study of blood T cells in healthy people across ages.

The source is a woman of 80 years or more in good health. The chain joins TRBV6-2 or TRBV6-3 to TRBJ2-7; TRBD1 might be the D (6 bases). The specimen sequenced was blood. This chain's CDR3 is CASRYSRGFPNEQYF. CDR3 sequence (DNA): TGTGCCAGCAGATACTCGAGGGGGTTCCCCAACGAGCAGTACTTC.